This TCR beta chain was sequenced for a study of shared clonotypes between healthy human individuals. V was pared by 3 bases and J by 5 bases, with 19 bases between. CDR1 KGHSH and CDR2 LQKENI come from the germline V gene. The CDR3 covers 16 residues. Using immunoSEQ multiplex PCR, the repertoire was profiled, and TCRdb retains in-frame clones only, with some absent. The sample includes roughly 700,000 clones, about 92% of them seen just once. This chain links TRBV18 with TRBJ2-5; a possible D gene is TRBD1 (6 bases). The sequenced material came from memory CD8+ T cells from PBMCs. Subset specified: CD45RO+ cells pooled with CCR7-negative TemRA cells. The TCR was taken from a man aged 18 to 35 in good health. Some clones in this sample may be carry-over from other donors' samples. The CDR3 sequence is CASSPLPGHRGETQYF. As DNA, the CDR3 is TGTGCCAGCTCACCCTTACCGGGACACCGGGGTGAGACCCAGTACTTC. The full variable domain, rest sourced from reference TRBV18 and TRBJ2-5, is NAGVMQNPRHLVRRRGQEARLRCSPMKGHSHVYWYRQLPEEGLKFMVYLQKENIIDESGMPKERFSAEFPKEGPSILRIQQVVRGDSAAYFCASSPLPGHRGETQYFGPGTRLLVL.